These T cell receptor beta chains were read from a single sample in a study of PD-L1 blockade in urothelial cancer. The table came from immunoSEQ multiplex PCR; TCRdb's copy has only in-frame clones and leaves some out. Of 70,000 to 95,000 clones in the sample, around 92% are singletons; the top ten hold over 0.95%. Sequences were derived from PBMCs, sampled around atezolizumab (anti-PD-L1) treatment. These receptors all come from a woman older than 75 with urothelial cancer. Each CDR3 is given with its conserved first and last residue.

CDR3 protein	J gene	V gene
CAWIASGAYNEQFF	TRBJ2-1	TRBV30
CASSVPTLSGRTGELFF	TRBJ2-2	TRBV5-1
CAISVGTGGSYTF	TRBJ1-2	TRBV10-3
CASSYQETQYF	TRBJ2-5	TRBV14
CASSVAPTREQYF	TRBJ2-7	TRBV9
CASSLAGQRYEQYF	TRBJ2-7	TRBV5-5
CASSLRVVGFSYEQYF	TRBJ2-7	TRBV5-1
CASSYGAGMAAFF	TRBJ1-1	TRBV6-5
CASSLSSSAGAYNEQFF	TRBJ2-1	TRBV5-1
CASSQVTSGRGLNEQFF	TRBJ2-1	TRBV14
CASSFSTPGELFF	TRBJ2-2	TRBV5-4
CASSYYNEQFF	TRBJ2-1	TRBV7-9
CASSLDGWSYEQYF	TRBJ2-7	TRBV11-1
CASSEARAPVPIKPQHF	TRBJ1-5	TRBV6-1
CASSLTGRSSGKKETQYF	TRBJ2-5	TRBV4-1
CASSQDFPRDSTMADTQYF	TRBJ2-3	TRBV4-2
CASSSGQRRFDEQYF	TRBJ2-7	TRBV7-8
CAISDLAGSLDGYTF	TRBJ1-2	TRBV10-3
CASSTQGAQSNEKLFF	TRBJ1-4	TRBV7-2
CASSFGLRTSTDTQYF	TRBJ2-3	TRBV5-6
CASSVGPGDSNQPQHF	TRBJ1-5	TRBV9
CASSSIDSGRNEQFF	TRBJ2-1	TRBV5-5
CASIQTVSRQPQHF	TRBJ1-5	TRBV28
CASSVGAGGLGETQYF	TRBJ2-5	TRBV9
CASSWGLAGATGELFF	TRBJ2-2	TRBV5-6
CASSTWTGSGANVLTF	TRBJ2-6	TRBV27
CAWSPGTGSTDTQYF	TRBJ2-3	TRBV30
CASSLSTGMNTEAFF	TRBJ1-1	TRBV27
CASSHTTSGSYEQYF	TRBJ2-7	TRBV5-6
CASSEGAGFGLTGELFF	TRBJ2-2	TRBV6-1
CASSPERTSDLISTGELFF	TRBJ2-2	TRBV7-3
CASSLGGTSTDTQYF	TRBJ2-3	TRBV5-6
CASSPTAPSGGYTF	TRBJ1-2	TRBV7-3
CASSSPTSGRLTDTQYF	TRBJ2-3	TRBV5-4
CASSPGGANSGNTIYF	TRBJ1-3	TRBV18
CSADLGGQFF	TRBJ2-1	TRBV20-1
CASSLALGGSTRTDTQYF	TRBJ2-3	TRBV5-5
CASSTTTGPPNYGYTF	TRBJ1-2	TRBV27
CASSFRGGTQYF	TRBJ2-5	TRBV9
CASHLGGGPNTEAFF	TRBJ1-1	TRBV5-1
CASSPGTADYGYTF	TRBJ1-2	TRBV5-1